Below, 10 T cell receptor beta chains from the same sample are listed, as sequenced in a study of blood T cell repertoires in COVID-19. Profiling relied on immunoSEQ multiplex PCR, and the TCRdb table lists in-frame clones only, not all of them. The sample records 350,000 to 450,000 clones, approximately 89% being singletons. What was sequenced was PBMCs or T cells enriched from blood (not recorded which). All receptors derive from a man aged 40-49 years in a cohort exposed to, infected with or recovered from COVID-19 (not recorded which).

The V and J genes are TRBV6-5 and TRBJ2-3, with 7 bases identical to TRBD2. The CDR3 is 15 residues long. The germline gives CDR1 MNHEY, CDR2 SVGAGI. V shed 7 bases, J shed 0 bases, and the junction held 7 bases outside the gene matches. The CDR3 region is CASMGGEVSTDTQYF. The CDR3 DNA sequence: TGTGCCAGCATGGGGGGGGAGGTTAGCACAGATACGCAGTATTTT.

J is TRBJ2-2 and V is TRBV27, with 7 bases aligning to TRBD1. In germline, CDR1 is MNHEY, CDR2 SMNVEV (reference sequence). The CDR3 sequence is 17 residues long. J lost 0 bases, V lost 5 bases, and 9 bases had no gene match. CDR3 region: CASSGGTGTANTGELFF. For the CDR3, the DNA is TGTGCCAGCAGTGGGGGAACCGGGACAGCGAACACCGGGGAGCTGTTTTTT.

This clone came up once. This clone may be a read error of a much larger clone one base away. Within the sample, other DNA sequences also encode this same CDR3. CDR3 coding DNA: TGTGCCAGCAGCTTAGGACAGGGCGGTCAGCCCCAGCATTTT. This codes for CASSLGQGGQPQHF. The rearrangement joins TRBV7-9 to TRBJ1-5; 7 nucleotides match TRBD1. With 1 base clipped from V and 6 bases from J, the junction kept 3 bases outside the gene matches. Per germline, CDR1 SEHNR and CDR2 FQNEAQ (reference sequence). The CDR3 is 14 residues long.

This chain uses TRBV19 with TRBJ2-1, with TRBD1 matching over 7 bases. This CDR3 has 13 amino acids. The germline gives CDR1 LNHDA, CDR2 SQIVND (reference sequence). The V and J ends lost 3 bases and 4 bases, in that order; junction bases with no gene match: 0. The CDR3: CASSMGQYNEQFF. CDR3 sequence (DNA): TGTGCCAGTAGTATGGGACAGTACAATGAGCAGTTCTTC.

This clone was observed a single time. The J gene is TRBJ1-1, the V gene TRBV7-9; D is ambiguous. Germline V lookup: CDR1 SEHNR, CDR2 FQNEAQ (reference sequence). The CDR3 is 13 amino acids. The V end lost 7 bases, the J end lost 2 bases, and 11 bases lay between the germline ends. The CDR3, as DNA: TGTGCCAGCACCAAGGAGGCAAACACTGAAGCTTTCTTT. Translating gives CASTKEANTEAFF.

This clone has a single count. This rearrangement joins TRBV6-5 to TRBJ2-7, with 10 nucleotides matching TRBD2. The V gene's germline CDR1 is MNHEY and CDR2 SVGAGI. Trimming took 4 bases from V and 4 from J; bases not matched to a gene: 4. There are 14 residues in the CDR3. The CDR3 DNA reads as TGTGCCAGCAGTTCATCTAGCGGGAGTTACGAGCAGTACTTC. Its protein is CASSSSSGSYEQYF.

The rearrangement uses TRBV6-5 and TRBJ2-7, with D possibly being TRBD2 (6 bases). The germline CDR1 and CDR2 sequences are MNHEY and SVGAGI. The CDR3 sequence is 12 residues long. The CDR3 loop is CAAGRSLLEQYF. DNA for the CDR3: TGTGCGGCTGGGAGGAGTCTCCTCGAGCAGTACTTC.

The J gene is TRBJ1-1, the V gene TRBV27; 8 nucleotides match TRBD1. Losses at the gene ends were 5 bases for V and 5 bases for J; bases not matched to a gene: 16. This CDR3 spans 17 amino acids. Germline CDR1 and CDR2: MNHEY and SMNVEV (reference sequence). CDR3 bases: TGTGCCAGCAGTCGCTCCTCAGGGGGCGGGGTGAGGACTGAAGCTTTCTTT. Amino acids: CASSRSSGGGVRTEAFF.

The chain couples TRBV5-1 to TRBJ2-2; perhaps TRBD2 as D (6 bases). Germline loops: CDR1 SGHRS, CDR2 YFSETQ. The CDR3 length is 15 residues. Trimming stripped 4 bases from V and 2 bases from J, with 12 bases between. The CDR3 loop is CASSPEGLNTGELFF. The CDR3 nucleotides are TGCGCCAGCAGCCCCGAGGGACTTAACACCGGGGAGCTGTTTTTT.

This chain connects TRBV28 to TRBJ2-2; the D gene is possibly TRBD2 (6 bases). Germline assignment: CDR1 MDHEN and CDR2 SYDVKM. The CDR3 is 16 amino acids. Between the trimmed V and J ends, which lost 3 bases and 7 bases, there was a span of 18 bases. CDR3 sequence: CASSFSSGSPNGELFF. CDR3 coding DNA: TGTGCCAGCAGTTTTTCCTCCGGGAGCCCCAACGGGGAGCTGTTTTTT.